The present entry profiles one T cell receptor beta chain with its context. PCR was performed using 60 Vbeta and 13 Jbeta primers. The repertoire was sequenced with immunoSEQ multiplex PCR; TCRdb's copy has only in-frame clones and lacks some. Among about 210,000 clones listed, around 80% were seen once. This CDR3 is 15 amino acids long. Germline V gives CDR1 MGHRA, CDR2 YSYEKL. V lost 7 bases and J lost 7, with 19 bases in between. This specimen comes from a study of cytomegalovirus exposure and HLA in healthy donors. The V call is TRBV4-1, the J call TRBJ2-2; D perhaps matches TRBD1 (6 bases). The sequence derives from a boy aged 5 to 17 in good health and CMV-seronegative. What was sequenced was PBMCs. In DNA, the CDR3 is TGCGCCAGCAAAAGGGCAGGGACAACGGGCGGGGAGCTGTTTTTT. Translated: CASKRAGTTGGELFF.